These 14 T cell receptor beta chains were all obtained from the same sample, sequenced in a study of blood T cell repertoires in COVID-19. Profiling relied on immunoSEQ multiplex PCR, and the TCRdb table lists in-frame clones only, not all of them. This table holds some 190,000 clones, 70% to 90% found once. Sequencing used peripheral blood. The receptors originated from a young man with acute or convalescent COVID-19.

The J gene is TRBJ2-3, the V gene TRBV7-9, with 7 bases that match TRBD1. This CDR3 is built from 15 residues. Losses at the gene ends were 7 bases for V and 6 bases for J; bases not matched to a gene: 13. Germline V gene data show CDR1 as SEHNR and CDR2 as FQNEAQ (reference sequence). CDR3 residues: CASTFPTGRVDTQYF. The CDR3 DNA reads TGTGCCAGCACCTTTCCGACAGGGCGTGTGGATACGCAGTATTTT.

This chain uses TRBV3-1 (or the pseudogene TRBV3-2) with TRBJ2-7, with TRBD1 matching 8 bases. Germline CDR1 LGHDT, CDR2 YNNKEL (reference sequence). V dropped 1 base and J dropped 4; count of bases not matched to a gene: 12. This CDR3 region has 17 residues. Here the CDR3 reads CASSQGTGIVSIYEQYF. The DNA for the CDR3 is TGTGCCAGCAGCCAAGGGACAGGGATCGTCTCAATATACGAGCAGTACTTC.

The chain has TRBV28 and TRBJ1-1, with 10 bases identical to TRBD1. In germline, CDR1 is MDHEN, CDR2 SYDVKM. The CDR3 covers 14 residues. Unmatched junction bases numbered 5, after V lost 6 bases and J lost 4 bases. As DNA, the CDR3 is TGTGCCAGCAGAAAGACAGGGGGCTTCACTGAAGCTTTCTTT. It specifies CASRKTGGFTEAFF. Full variable domain (remainder filled in from reference TRBV28 and TRBJ1-1): DVKVTQSSRYLVKRTGEKVFLECVQDMDHENMFWYRQDPGLGLRLIYFSYDVKMKEKGDIPEGYSVSREKKERFSLILESASTNQTSMYLCASRKTGGFTEAFFGQGTRLTVV.

The V and J genes are TRBV24-1 and TRBJ2-1; possibly TRBD2 for D (6 bases). CDR1 and CDR2 (germline): KGHDR, SFDVKD. This CDR3 is built from 13 residues. Trimming stripped 0 bases from V and 9 bases from J, with 8 bases between. CDR3: CATSDLMGGEQFF. DNA of the CDR3: TGTGCCACCAGTGATTTGATGGGGGGTGAGCAGTTCTTC.

Here the CDR3 reads CASSTRQASSGNTIYF. The CDR3 DNA reads TGTGCCAGCTCAACACGACAGGCGAGCTCTGGAAACACCATATATTTT. The chain has TRBV18 and TRBJ1-3, with D maybe TRBD1 (6 bases). Germline assignment: CDR1 KGHSH and CDR2 LQKENI. The CDR3 contains 16 residues. The V and J ends lost 5 bases and 0 bases respectively, with 14 bases between them.

This rearrangement joins TRBV18 to TRBJ1-1; TRBD1 agrees at 8 bases. CDR3 size: 14 residues. After removal of 2 bases from V and 7 bases from J, the junction contained 6 bases not matched to a gene. CDR1 and CDR2 from the germline V gene are KGHSH and LQKENI. In nucleotides, the CDR3 is TGTGCCAGCTCACCAGGACGGACAGGGTTTGAAGCTTTCTTT. The encoded protein is CASSPGRTGFEAFF.

This sequence joins TRBV13 and TRBJ2-7; TRBD2 agrees at 7 bases. The CDR3 runs 13 residues. Unmatched junction bases numbered 13, after V lost 5 bases and J lost 12 bases. Germline V gives CDR1 PRHDT, CDR2 FYEKMQ (reference sequence). The CDR3 nucleotides read TGTGCCAGCAGCCCCAAATGGGGGGGACTGAGGTACTTC. This sequence encodes CASSPKWGGLRYF. Variable domain in full (rest from reference TRBV13 and TRBJ2-7): AAGVIQSPRHLIKEKRETATLKCYPIPRHDTVYWYQQGPGQDPQFLISFYEKMQSDKGSIPDRFSAQQFSDYHSELNMSSLELGDSALYFCASSPKWGGLRYFGPGTRLTVT.

This clone showed up just once. The gene calls are TRBV5-1 and TRBJ2-3; D unresolved. The CDR3 spans 15 residues. Germline values: CDR1 SGHRS, CDR2 YFSETQ. Trimming cost V 1 base and J 2 bases, with 11 bases left between them. The chain's CDR3 is CASSLFSLPTDTQYF. In DNA form, the CDR3 reads TGCGCCAGCAGCTTGTTCTCCCTACCCACAGATACGCAGTATTTT. The full variable domain, in which reference TRBV5-1 and TRBJ2-3 provide the parts outside the CDR3, is KAGVTQTPRYLIKTRGQQVTLSCSPISGHRSVSWYQQTPGQGLQFLFEYFSETQRNKGNFPGRFSGRQFSNSRSEMNVSTLELGDSALYLCASSLFSLPTDTQYFGPGTRLTVL.

This clone has just one count. V and J are TRBV5-1 and TRBJ1-2; the match to TRBD1 covers 8 bases. CDR1 is SGHRS, CDR2 YFSETQ, per germline. V shed 4 bases, J shed 3 bases, and the junction held 2 bases outside the gene matches. The CDR3 runs to 13 residues. The CDR3 here is CASSPGQDYGYTF. CDR3 nucleotide sequence: TGCGCCAGCAGCCCGGGACAGGACTATGGCTACACCTTC.

CDR3 in amino acids: CSVAQLAGEKLFF. In DNA form, the CDR3 reads TGCAGCGTTGCGCAGCTAGCGGGTGAAAAACTGTTTTTT. The chain employs TRBV29-1 and TRBJ1-4, with D unresolved. The CDR3 covers 13 residues. V was trimmed by 4 bases and J by 7 bases, leaving 13 bases between them. The germline gives CDR1 SQVTM, CDR2 ANQGSEA.

A single count supports this clone. CDR3 DNA sequence: TGTGCCAGCAGCTTGGCAGCCACTAGTCCCTACGAGCAGTACTTC. Protein: CASSLAATSPYEQYF. The chain uses TRBV5-6 and TRBJ2-7, with D tentatively TRBD2 (5 bases). The ends were cut back, 0 bases at V and 2 bases at J, with 12 bases in the middle. The CDR3 sequence is 15 residues long. Germline V CDR1 and CDR2: SGHDT, YYEEEE.

The CDR3 region is CASSPRQGNQPQHF. The CDR3 coding sequence is TGTGCCAGCAGTCCCAGACAGGGCAATCAGCCCCAGCATTTT. V usage is TRBV28 and J usage is TRBJ1-5, with D perhaps TRBD1 (6 bases). The CDR3 spans 14 residues. From germline, CDR1 is MDHEN and CDR2 SYDVKM. Trimming pared 5 bases from V and 2 bases from J, leaving 10 bases between. The whole variable domain, remainder taken from reference TRBV28 and TRBJ1-5, is DVKVTQSSRYLVKRTGEKVFLECVQDMDHENMFWYRQDPGLGLRLIYFSYDVKMKEKGDIPEGYSVSREKKERFSLILESASTNQTSMYLCASSPRQGNQPQHFGDGTRLSIL.

This clone has a handful of counts. The chain is built from TRBV18 and TRBJ2-7, with D perhaps matching TRBD2 (6 bases). Germline V lookup: CDR1 KGHSH, CDR2 LQKENI. CDR3 size: 16 residues. V was pared by 3 bases and J by 6 bases, with 21 bases between. The CDR3 nucleotides read TGTGCCAGCTCACCTGGCGCTGGTTTCTTTAGCGGCGAGCAGTACTTC. This encodes CASSPGAGFFSGEQYF. Full variable domain (rest looked up from reference TRBV18 and TRBJ2-7): NAGVMQNPRHLVRRRGQEARLRCSPMKGHSHVYWYRQLPEEGLKFMVYLQKENIIDESGMPKERFSAEFPKEGPSILRIQQVVRGDSAAYFCASSPGAGFFSGEQYFGPGTRLTVT.

The chain combines TRBV23-1 with TRBJ1-1, with D hard to call. TRBV23-1 qualifies as an ORF whose function is uncertain. V was trimmed by 5 bases and J by 6 bases, leaving 19 bases between them. This CDR3 is 15 amino acids long. The CDR3 nucleotides are TGCGCCAGCAGTGGGAGTAAGGCCCCGGGCGCTGAAGCTTTCTTT. Translating it yields CASSGSKAPGAEAFF.